The 23 T cell receptor beta chains below come from one sample, sequenced in a study of monozygotic twins with inflammatory bowel disease. From its re-call of the 5' RACE reads, TCRdb lists each CDR3 protein once, without DNA. The listing contains about 160,000 distinct CDR3 sequences. The sequenced sample was blood. These receptors all stem from a human donor with ulcerative colitis or Crohn's disease, or a healthy co-twin of an affected twin (not recorded which).

The chain combines TRBV7-6 with TRBJ2-7; the TCRdb D gene call, TRBD1, has no DNA to confirm it. CDR1 and CDR2 (germline): SGHVS, FNYEAQ. The CDR3 is 15 amino acids. CDR3 region: CASSLDPDPSLEQYF. Drawing the rest from reference TRBV7-6 and TRBJ2-7, the complete variable domain is GAGVSQSPRYKVTKRGQDVALRCDPISGHVSLYWYRQALGQGPEFLTYFNYEAQQDKSGLPNDRFSAERPEGSISTLTIQRTEQRDSAMYRCASSLDPDPSLEQYFGPGTRLTVT.

V gene TRBV29-1 combines with J gene TRBJ2-3; TCRdb gives TRBD2 as the D gene, but with no DNA this cannot be confirmed. The germline gives CDR1 SQVTM, CDR2 ANQGSEA. This CDR3 comprises 14 residues. The CDR3: CSVVASGITDTQYF.

J is TRBJ2-5 and V is TRBV3-1; TCRdb returns TRBD1, unconfirmable since there is no DNA. In germline, CDR1 is LGHDT, CDR2 YNNKEL (reference sequence). CDR3 length: 18 residues. This CDR3 is CASSQSLGTGQHRGTQYF.

This CDR3 reads CASSDTARANSEAFF. The chain combines TRBV25-1 with TRBJ1-1. This CDR3 has 15 residues. Looked up from germline, CDR1 is MGHDK and CDR2 is SYGVNS.

J is TRBJ2-1 and V is TRBV5-1; TCRdb names TRBD1, which stays unverified in the absence of DNA. The CDR3 extends over 15 amino acids. Germline V lookup: CDR1 SGHRS, CDR2 YFSETQ. The CDR3 spells CASTSPGQIQDEQFF.

The V and J genes are TRBV7-9 and TRBJ1-1; checking the TCRdb D call of TRBD1 is not possible without DNA. This CDR3 contains 15 residues. Germline CDR1 is SEHNR and CDR2 is FQNEAQ (reference sequence). CDR3 amino acids: CASSSRTGRGTEAFF.

The chain has TRBV3-1 and TRBJ2-2. This CDR3 region has 16 residues. Germline CDR1 reads LGHDT; CDR2 reads YNNKEL (reference sequence). CDR3 sequence: CASSQEGNRNTGELFF.

The CDR3 region is CASSLGLAGAPDTQYF. The gene calls are TRBV7-8 and TRBJ2-3; TCRdb's D call of TRBD2 is untestable without DNA. CDR1 is SGHVS and CDR2 is FQNEAQ in the germline V gene. The CDR3 spans 16 residues.

The rearrangement joins TRBV6-1 to TRBJ1-2; TCRdb picks TRBD1, but there is no DNA to check that call. The CDR3 loop spans 12 amino acids. CDR1 is MNHNS, CDR2 SASEGT, per germline. The CDR3 protein is CASSPGQDGYTF.

The chain combines TRBV20-1 with TRBJ2-5; the D call from TCRdb, TRBD1, cannot be confirmed without DNA. Looked up from germline, CDR1 is DFQATT and CDR2 is SNEGSKA (reference sequence). There are 15 residues in the CDR3. The CDR3 here is CSARETGTGEETQYF.

The chain is built from TRBV10-3 and TRBJ1-1; TCRdb's D call, TRBD1, is unchecked because there is no DNA. CDR3 length: 15 amino acids. Per the germline V gene, CDR1 is ENHRY and CDR2 is SYGVKD. CDR3 sequence: CAISESLQGGTEAFF.

V gene TRBV10-3 combines with J gene TRBJ1-4; TCRdb selects TRBD1, and the lack of DNA leaves this call unchecked. Germline V gene data show CDR1 as ENHRY and CDR2 as SYGVKD. This CDR3 comprises 14 residues. The CDR3 reads CAISESRGGEKLFF.

CDR3 protein: CASRRQGGYGYTF. The chain combines TRBV25-1 with TRBJ1-2; TCRdb lists TRBD1, though no DNA is available to test this call. The CDR3 runs to 13 residues. CDR1 and CDR2 from the germline V gene are MGHDK and SYGVNS.

The J gene is TRBJ2-3, the V gene TRBV4-3; TCRdb reports TRBD2, a call that lacks DNA to check it against. The germline CDR1 and CDR2 sequences are LGHNA and YSLEER. The CDR3 consists of 18 residues. The CDR3 is CASSQEIRTSGSTDTQYF.

This rearrangement joins TRBV5-1 to TRBJ1-1. From germline, CDR1 is SGHRS and CDR2 YFSETQ. This CDR3 has 16 residues. The CDR3 here is CASSLVAVPGGTEAFF.

This chain links TRBV4-1 with TRBJ2-1; TCRdb's D call, TRBD1, is unchecked because there is no DNA. The CDR3 totals 17 residues. Germline V CDR1 and CDR2: MGHRA, YSYEKL. The CDR3 here is CASSQEGPRVSYNEQFF.

The chain carries TRBV30 and TRBJ2-1. This CDR3 contains 11 residues. CDR1 and CDR2 (germline): GTSNPN, SVGIG (reference sequence). This chain's CDR3 is CAYDLYNEQFF. Together with reference TRBV30 and TRBJ2-1, the CDR3 gives the full variable domain: SQTIHQWPATLVQPVGSPLSLECTVEGTSNPNLYWYRQAAGRGLQLLFYSVGIGQISSEVPQNLSASRPQDRQFILSSKKLLLSDSGFYLCAYDLYNEQFFGPGTRLTVL.

J is TRBJ2-3 and V is TRBV20-1; TCRdb's D call, TRBD2, is unchecked because there is no DNA. Germline CDR1 and CDR2: DFQATT and SNEGSKA (reference sequence). CDR3 size: 15 residues. CDR3 loop: CSARHLAGKADTQYF.

The chain combines TRBV4-1 with TRBJ2-7; the D call from TCRdb, TRBD2, cannot be confirmed without DNA. The CDR3 totals 15 residues. Germline lookup yields CDR1 MGHRA and CDR2 YSYEKL. The CDR3 region is CAGSQRLAGGYEQYF.

The gene calls are TRBV5-4 and TRBJ1-1; TCRdb names TRBD1, which stays unverified in the absence of DNA. CDR3 length equals 14 residues. Germline CDR1 and CDR2: SGHNT and YYREEE (reference sequence). This CDR3 reads CASSLAVEGPEAFF.

The chain links TRBV20-1 to TRBJ1-3; TCRdb names TRBD1, which stays unverified in the absence of DNA. The CDR3 runs to 14 residues. Per germline, CDR1 DFQATT and CDR2 SNEGSKA (reference sequence). CDR3 protein: CSAMGTGTGNTIYF.

V gene TRBV20-1 combines with J gene TRBJ2-5; TCRdb's D gene call, TRBD1, goes unchecked for lack of DNA. Germline V gene lookup returns CDR1 DFQATT and CDR2 SNEGSKA (reference sequence). The CDR3 covers 14 residues. The CDR3 reads CSARDHPGAKTQYF.

Here the CDR3 reads CASKDRAETDTQYF. The V gene is TRBV19, the J gene TRBJ2-3; the TCRdb call, TRBD1, lacks DNA for checking. Germline V CDR1 and CDR2: LNHDA, SQIVND (reference sequence). This CDR3 is 14 amino acids long.